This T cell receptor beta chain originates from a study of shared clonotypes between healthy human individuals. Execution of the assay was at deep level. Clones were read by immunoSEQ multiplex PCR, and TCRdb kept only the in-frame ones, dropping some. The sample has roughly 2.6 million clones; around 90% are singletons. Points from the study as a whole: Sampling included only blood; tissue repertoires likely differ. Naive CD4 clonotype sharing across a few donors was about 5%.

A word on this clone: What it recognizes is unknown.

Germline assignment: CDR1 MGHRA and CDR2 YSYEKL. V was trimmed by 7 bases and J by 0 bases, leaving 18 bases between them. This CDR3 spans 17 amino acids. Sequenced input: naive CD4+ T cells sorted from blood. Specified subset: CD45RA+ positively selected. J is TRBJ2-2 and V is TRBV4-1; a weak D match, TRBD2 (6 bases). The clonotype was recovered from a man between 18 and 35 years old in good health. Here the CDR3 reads CASTPTGRQSNTGELFF. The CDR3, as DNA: TGCGCCAGCACCCCCACTGGGAGGCAGTCGAACACCGGGGAGCTGTTTTTT.